The 5 T cell receptor beta chains presented below share a single source sample, sequenced in a study of cytomegalovirus exposure and HLA in healthy donors. The PCR was carried out with 60 Vbeta primers and 13 Jbeta primers. Clones were read by immunoSEQ multiplex PCR, and TCRdb kept only the in-frame ones, dropping some. The sample holds around 210,000 clones; about three quarters are singletons and the top ten take about 0.45%. What was sequenced was PBMCs. These receptors originate from a boy between 5 and 17 years old in good health and CMV-seronegative.

This rearrangement joins TRBV5-1 to TRBJ2-7; 9 bases fit TRBD1. J lost 5 bases, V lost 0 bases, and 3 bases had no gene match. Looked up from germline, CDR1 is SGHRS and CDR2 is YFSETQ. This CDR3 region has 14 residues. Here the CDR3 DNA reads TGCGCCAGCAGCTTGGAAGGGACAGGGAACGAGCAGTACTTC. This codes for CASSLEGTGNEQYF.

The chain is built from TRBV5-1 and TRBJ2-5, with a weak D call TRBD1 (6 bases). The end of the DNA aligns better with TRBJ2-7, so the J call may be wrong. The V gene's germline CDR1 is SGHRS and CDR2 YFSETQ. This CDR3 is 14 amino acids long. The CDR3 reads CASSLTGYSYEQYF. The CDR3 DNA is TGCGCCAGCAGCCTTACAGGGTACTCCTACGAGCAGTACTTC.

The J gene is TRBJ2-7, the V gene TRBV12-5, with D possibly TRBD2 on 5 matching bases. V shed 5 bases and J shed 2 bases, with 16 bases lying between them. CDR1 LGHNT and CDR2 FRNRAP come from the germline V gene. The CDR3 length is 15 residues. CDR3 DNA sequence: TGTGCTAGTGGTCCCCTTCCCCGGGGTACCTACGAGCAGTACTTC. This codes for CASGPLPRGTYEQYF. The complete variable domain, with remaining parts taken from reference TRBV12-5 and TRBJ2-7, reads DARVTQTPRHKVTEMGQEVTMRCQPILGHNTVFWYRQTMMQGLELLAYFRNRAPLDDSGMPKDRFSAEMPDATLATLKIQPSEPRDSAVYFCASGPLPRGTYEQYFGPGTRLTVT.

The rearrangement joins TRBV20-1 to TRBJ1-2; D remains ambiguous. V lost 0 bases, J lost 8 bases, and 7 bases lay in between. There are 11 residues in the CDR3. Germline V CDR1 and CDR2: DFQATT, SNEGSKA (reference sequence). CDR3 loop: CSARDLEGYTF. CDR3 DNA sequence: TGCAGTGCTAGAGATTTGGAGGGCTACACCTTC.

This chain joins TRBV2 and TRBJ2-2; possible D gene TRBD1, 5 bases. This CDR3 contains 14 residues. Trimming took off 9 bases at V and 0 bases at J, with 11 bases between the two ends. Germline CDR1 reads SNHLY; CDR2 reads FYNNEI. Here the CDR3 reads CASGADPNTGELFF. The CDR3 DNA is TGTGCCAGTGGGGCAGATCCGAACACCGGGGAGCTGTTTTTT.